This is a list of T cell receptor beta chains from one sample in a study of CD8 T cells in ankylosing spondylitis. One entry per CDR3 protein, called by TCRdb with MiXCR from the 5' RACE reads. The repertoire holds about 750,000 distinct CDR3 sequences, with about 20% as singletons. Sequencing used blood, either unsorted or a sorted T cell fraction (not recorded which). Receptors were obtained from a male donor with ankylosing spondylitis. The CDR3 runs from the conserved cysteine through the conserved F or W. Each record gives: clone size, J gene, D gene, V gene, CDR3 DNA, CDR3 protein. D genes are given only for firm matches. Size tells how often a clone was seen (once, few, many) or the class of an expanded clone, and some rows leave it out.

. | TRBJ2-7 | TRBD1 | TRBV2 | TGTGCCAGCAGCGGGCCGGGACAGCCCTACGAGCAGTACTTC | CASSGPGQPYEQYF
. | TRBJ2-3 | . | TRBV13 | TGTGCCAGCAGCTCCGCCGGAGGGTCGCAGCCACACACAGATACGCAGTATTTT | CASSSAGGSQPHTDTQYF
many | TRBJ2-1 | . | TRBV25-1 | TGTGCCAGCAGGTCCTGGGGAGACAGTACTACAAATGAGCAGTTCTTC | CASRSWGDSTTNEQFF
. | TRBJ1-5 | . | TRBV20-1 | TGCAGTGCCTCGACAGGTAGGAGCAATCAGCCCCAGCATTTT | CSASTGRSNQPQHF
. | TRBJ2-1 | . | TRBV6-1 | TGTGCCAGCAGTGCCAATCTCTGGGGTGAGCAGTTCTTC | CASSANLWGEQFF
few | TRBJ1-5 | . | TRBV5-6 | TGTGCCAGCAGCTTTTGGTATACTAGCAATCAGCCCCAGCATTTT | CASSFWYTSNQPQHF
few | TRBJ2-3 | . | TRBV20-1 | TGCAGTGCTAGGGACTACCTCGAGACCCCAGATACGCAGTATTTT | CSARDYLETPDTQYF
. | TRBJ1-1 | . | TRBV5-1 | TGCGCCAGCAGCTTGGGCTATACAGGCGGTGGGATTGAAGCTTTCTTT | CASSLGYTGGGIEAFF
. | TRBJ1-4 | . | TRBV3-1 | TGTGCCAGCAGCCAAGAGCCAGGGGAGAACCCGAGGTCGGAAAAACTGTTTTTT | CASSQEPGENPRSEKLFF
. | TRBJ2-1 | TRBD1 | TRBV28 | TGTGCCAGCAGGGGGACAGGGTTTGACCTTTACAATGAGCAGTTCTTC | CASRGTGFDLYNEQFF
. | TRBJ2-2 | . | TRBV28 | TGTGCCAGCAGTTTATTGGCGGGGCCGCCGACCGGGGAGCTGTTTTTT | CASSLLAGPPTGELFF
few | TRBJ2-7 | . | TRBV7-9 | TGTGCCAGCAGCTTACCGTCCGACGAGCAGTACTTC | CASSLPSDEQYF
. | TRBJ1-6 | . | TRBV30 | TGTGCCTTTCTTCGGGGGCTGGAGAAATGGTCACCCCTCCACTTT | CAFLRGLEKWSPLHF
. | TRBJ1-1 | . | TRBV12-3/TRBV12-4 | TGTGCCAGCAGTTTATTCTTGAGGGAGGAGACTGAAGCTTTCTTT | CASSLFLREETEAFF
few | TRBJ2-7 | . | TRBV28 | TGTGCCAGCAGCGGACTCGGGATCGAGCAGTACTTC | CASSGLGIEQYF
. | TRBJ1-1 | TRBD1 | TRBV4-1 | TGCGCCAGCAGCCAAGATCCGGCCCCGACAGGGATGATGGCTGAAGCTTTCTTT | CASSQDPAPTGMMAEAFF
. | TRBJ2-1 | TRBD2 | TRBV29-1 | TGCAGCGTTGAAGCAGTAGCGGGAGGGGTTGAGCAGTTCTTC | CSVEAVAGGVEQFF
. | TRBJ1-2 | . | TRBV20-1 | TGCAGTGCTAGGCGGGACATCTATTATGGCTACACCTTC | CSARRDIYYGYTF
few | TRBJ2-5 | . | TRBV3-1 | TGTGCCAGCAGCCTGGGTCCAATCGGTCAAGAGACCCAGTACTTC | CASSLGPIGQETQYF
few | TRBJ2-7 | . | TRBV12-3/TRBV12-4 | TGTGCCAGCAGTTTCGGTATCGGGCGGACCTACGAGCAGTACTTC | CASSFGIGRTYEQYF
few | TRBJ2-3 | . | TRBV21-1 | TGTGCCAGCAGCAAAGCGGAGGGCAGGTCGACTAGCACAGATACGCAGTATTTT | CASSKAEGRSTSTDTQYF
. | TRBJ1-2 | . | TRBV4-1 | TGCGCCAGCAGCCACCCCGGAGGGGGGTTAGATACTAACTATGGCTACACCTTC | CASSHPGGGLDTNYGYTF